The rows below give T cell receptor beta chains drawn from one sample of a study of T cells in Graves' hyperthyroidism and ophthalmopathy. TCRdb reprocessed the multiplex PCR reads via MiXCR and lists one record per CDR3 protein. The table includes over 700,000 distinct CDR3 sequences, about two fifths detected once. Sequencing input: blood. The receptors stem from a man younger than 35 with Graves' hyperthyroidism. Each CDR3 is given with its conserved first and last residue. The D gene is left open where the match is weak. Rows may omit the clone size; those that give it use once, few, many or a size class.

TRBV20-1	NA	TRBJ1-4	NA	TGCAGTGCTAGGGCGGTCGGGTCTAATGAAAAACTGTTTTTT	CSARAVGSNEKLFF
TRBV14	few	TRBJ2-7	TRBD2	TGTGCCAGCAGCCAAGATTGGGGGGGGACCTACGAGCAGTACTTC	CASSQDWGGTYEQYF
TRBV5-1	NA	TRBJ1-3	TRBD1	TGCGCCAGCCACCCGACAGGGGACGGAAACACCATATATTTT	CASHPTGDGNTIYF
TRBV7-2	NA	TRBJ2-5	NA	TGTGCCAGCAGTTTACCCAGGGTTGGGGAGACCCAGTACTTC	CASSLPRVGETQYF
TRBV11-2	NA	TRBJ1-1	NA	TGTGCCAGCCCCACGTCGAACACTGAAGCTTTCTTT	CASPTSNTEAFF
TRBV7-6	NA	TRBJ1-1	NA	TGTGCCAGCAGCTTAGAGCCCGGTTCTTGGAACACTGAAGCTTTCTTT	CASSLEPGSWNTEAFF
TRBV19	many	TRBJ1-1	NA	TGTGCCAGTAGTATACGCCAGGCCTTGAACACTGAAGCTTTCTTT	CASSIRQALNTEAFF
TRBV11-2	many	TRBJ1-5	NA	TGTGCCAGCAGCTTACTAGACAGCGGACAGCCCCAGCATTTT	CASSLLDSGQPQHF
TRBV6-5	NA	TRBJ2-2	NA	TGTGCCAGCACGGAGCTAAGGGCCGGGGAGCTGTTTTTT	CASTELRAGELFF
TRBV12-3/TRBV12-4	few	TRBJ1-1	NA	TGTGCCAGCAGTTTCGGACATGGGAACACTGAAGCTTTCTTT	CASSFGHGNTEAFF
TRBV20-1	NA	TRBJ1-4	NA	TGCAGTGCTAGGTTCACAGGAGGCGCAACTAATGAAAAACTGTTTTTT	CSARFTGGATNEKLFF
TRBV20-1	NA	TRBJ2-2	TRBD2	TGCAGTGCTAAGTCCTTAGCGGGACACACCGGGGAGCTGTTTTTT	CSAKSLAGHTGELFF
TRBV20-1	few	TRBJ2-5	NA	TGCAGTGCCACAGGGGAGGGCCAAGAGACCCAGTACTTC	CSATGEGQETQYF
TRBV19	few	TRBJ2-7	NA	TGTGCCAGTTCGAACAATGGCGGGAACTACGAGCAGTACTTC	CASSNNGGNYEQYF
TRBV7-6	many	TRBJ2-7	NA	TGTGCCAGCAGCTTGGCCGCTTCCTACGAGCAGTACTTC	CASSLAASYEQYF
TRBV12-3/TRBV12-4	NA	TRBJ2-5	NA	TGTGCTAGTGGCCCCTCAGAGACCCAGTACTTC	CASGPSETQYF
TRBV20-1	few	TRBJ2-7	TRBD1	TGCAGCCCAGGTCCAGAGGGACAGGGGGTTTCCTACGAGCAGTACTTC	CSPGPEGQGVSYEQYF
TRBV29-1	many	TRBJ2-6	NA	TGCAGCGTTGAGTCAGGGTCTGGGGCCAACGTCCTGACTTTC	CSVESGSGANVLTF
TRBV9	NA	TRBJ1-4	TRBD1	TGTGCCAGCAGCGTTGGGACAGGGGGCGTTGAAAAACTGTTTTTT	CASSVGTGGVEKLFF
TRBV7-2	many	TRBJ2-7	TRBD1	TGTGCCAGCAGCCCGGACGGGACAGGGTCCTACGAGCAGTACTTC	CASSPDGTGSYEQYF
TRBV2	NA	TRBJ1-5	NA	TGTGCCAGCAGTGACCCCCGGACTAGCGGGGGCCAGCATTTT	CASSDPRTSGGQHF
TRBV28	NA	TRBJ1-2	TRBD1	TGTGCCAGCAGTTTCACAGGGGGTAGCTACACCTTC	CASSFTGGSYTF